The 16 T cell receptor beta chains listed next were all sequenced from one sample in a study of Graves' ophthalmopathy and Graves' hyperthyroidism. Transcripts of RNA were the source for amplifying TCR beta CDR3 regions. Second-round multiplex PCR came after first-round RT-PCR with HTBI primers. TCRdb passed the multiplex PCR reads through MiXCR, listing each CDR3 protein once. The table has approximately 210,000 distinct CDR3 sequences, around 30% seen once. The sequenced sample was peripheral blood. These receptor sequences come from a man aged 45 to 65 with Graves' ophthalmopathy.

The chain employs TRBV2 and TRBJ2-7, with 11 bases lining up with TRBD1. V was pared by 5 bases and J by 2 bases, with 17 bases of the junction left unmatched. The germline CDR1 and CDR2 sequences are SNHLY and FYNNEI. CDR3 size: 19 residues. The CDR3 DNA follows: TGTGCCAGCAGTTTAGAATCGTTTGGACAGGGGGCGCGTCCCTACGAGCAGTACTTC. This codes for CASSLESFGQGARPYEQYF. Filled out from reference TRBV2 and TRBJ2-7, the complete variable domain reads EPEVTQTPSHQVTQMGQEVILRCVPISNHLYFYWYRQILGQKVEFLVSFYNNEISEKSEIFDDQFSVERPDGSNFTLKIRSTKLEDSAMYFCASSLESFGQGARPYEQYFGPGTRLTVT.

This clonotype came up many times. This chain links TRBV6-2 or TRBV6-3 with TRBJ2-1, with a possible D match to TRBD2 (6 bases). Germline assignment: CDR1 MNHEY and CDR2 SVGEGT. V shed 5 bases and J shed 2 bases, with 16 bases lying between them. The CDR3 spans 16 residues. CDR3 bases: TGTGCCAGCAGTCCCGATAGCGGATCACCCTACAATGAGCAGTTCTTC. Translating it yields CASSPDSGSPYNEQFF.

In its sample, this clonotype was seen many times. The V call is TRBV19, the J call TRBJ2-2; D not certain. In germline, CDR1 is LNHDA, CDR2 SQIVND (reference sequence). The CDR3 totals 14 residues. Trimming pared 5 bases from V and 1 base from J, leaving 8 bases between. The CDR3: CASSLRRNTGELFF. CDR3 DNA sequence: TGTGCCAGTAGTCTTCGACGGAACACCGGGGAGCTGTTTTTT.

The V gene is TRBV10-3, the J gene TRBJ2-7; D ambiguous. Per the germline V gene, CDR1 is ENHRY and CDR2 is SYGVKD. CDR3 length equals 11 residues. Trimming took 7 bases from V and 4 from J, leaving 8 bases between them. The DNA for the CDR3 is TGTGCCATCACAAATCAATACGAGCAGTACTTC. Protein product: CAITNQYEQYF.

The CDR3 DNA is TGTGCCACACTCAGGGAAGCGGGAGAGGGGACCCAGTACTTC. Translation: CATLREAGEGTQYF. V and J are TRBV6-1 and TRBJ2-5; TRBD2 agrees at 8 bases. V was pared by 10 bases and J by 7 bases, with 14 bases of the junction left unmatched. This CDR3 is built from 14 residues. The germline CDR1 and CDR2 sequences are MNHNS and SASEGT.

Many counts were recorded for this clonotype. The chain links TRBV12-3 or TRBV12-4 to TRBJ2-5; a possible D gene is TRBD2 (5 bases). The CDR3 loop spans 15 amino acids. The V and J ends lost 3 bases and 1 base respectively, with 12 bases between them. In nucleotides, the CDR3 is TGTGCCAGCAGTTTCGGGATTTTTAGCCAAGAGACCCAGTACTTC. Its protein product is CASSFGIFSQETQYF.

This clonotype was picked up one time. In DNA form, the CDR3 reads TGTGCCAGTAGCCAGTTAACCAGCACCGGGGAGCTGTTTTTT. As protein: CASSQLTSTGELFF. The rearrangement joins TRBV19 to TRBJ2-2, with D unclear. Trimming took 6 bases from V and 4 from J, leaving 12 bases between them. Per the germline V gene, CDR1 is LNHDA and CDR2 is SQIVND (reference sequence). The length of the CDR3 is 14 residues.

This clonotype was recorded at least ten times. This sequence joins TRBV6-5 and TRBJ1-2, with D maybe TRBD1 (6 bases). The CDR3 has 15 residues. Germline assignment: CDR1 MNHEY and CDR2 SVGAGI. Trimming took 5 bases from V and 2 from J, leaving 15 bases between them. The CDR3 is CASSPGWTANYGYTF. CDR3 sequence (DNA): TGTGCCAGCAGTCCCGGGTGGACAGCGAACTATGGCTACACCTTC.

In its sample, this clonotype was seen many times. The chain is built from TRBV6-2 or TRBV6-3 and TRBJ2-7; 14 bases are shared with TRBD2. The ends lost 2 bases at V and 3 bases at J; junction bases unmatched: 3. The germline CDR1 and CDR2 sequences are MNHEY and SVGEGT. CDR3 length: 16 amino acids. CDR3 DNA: TGTGCCAGCAGTTACCTAGGGACTAGCGGGAGCTACGAGCAGTACTTC. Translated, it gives CASSYLGTSGSYEQYF.

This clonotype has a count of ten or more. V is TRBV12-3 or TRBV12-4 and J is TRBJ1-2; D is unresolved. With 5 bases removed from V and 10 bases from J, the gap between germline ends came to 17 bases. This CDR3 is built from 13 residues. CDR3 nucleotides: TGTGCCAGCAGTCCCGTTCGCTACCACTACTACACCTTC. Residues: CASSPVRYHYYTF.

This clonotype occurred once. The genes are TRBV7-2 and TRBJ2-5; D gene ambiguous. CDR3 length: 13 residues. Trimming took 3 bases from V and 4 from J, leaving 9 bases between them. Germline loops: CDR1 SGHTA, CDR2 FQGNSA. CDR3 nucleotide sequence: TGTGCCAGCAGCTTTTCCCATGGAGAGACCCAGTACTTC. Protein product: CASSFSHGETQYF.

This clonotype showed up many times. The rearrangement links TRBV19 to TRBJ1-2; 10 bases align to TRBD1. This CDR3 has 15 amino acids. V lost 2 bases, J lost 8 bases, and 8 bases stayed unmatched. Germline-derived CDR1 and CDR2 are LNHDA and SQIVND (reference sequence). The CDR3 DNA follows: TGTGCCAGTAGTATACCGGGACAGGGGACGAGAGGCTACACCTTC. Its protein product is CASSIPGQGTRGYTF.

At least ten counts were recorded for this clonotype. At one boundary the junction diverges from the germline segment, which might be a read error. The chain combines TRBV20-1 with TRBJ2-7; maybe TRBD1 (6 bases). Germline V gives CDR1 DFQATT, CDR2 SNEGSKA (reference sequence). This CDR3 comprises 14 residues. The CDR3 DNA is TGCGGTGCGCGGCCCCCGGACAGCACCTACGAGCAGTACTTC. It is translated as CGARPPDSTYEQYF.

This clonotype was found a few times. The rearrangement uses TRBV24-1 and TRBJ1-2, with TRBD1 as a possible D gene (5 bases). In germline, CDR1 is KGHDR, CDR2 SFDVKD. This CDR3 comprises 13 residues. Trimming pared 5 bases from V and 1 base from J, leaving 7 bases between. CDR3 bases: TGTGCCACCAGTGGACAGAATAACTATGGCTACACCTTC. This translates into CATSGQNNYGYTF.

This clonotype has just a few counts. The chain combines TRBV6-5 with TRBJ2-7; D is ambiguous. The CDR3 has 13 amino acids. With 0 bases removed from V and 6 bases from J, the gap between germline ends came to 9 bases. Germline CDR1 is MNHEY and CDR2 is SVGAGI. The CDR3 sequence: CASSYSDQIEQYF. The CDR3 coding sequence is TGTGCCAGCAGTTACTCGGACCAGATCGAGCAGTACTTC.

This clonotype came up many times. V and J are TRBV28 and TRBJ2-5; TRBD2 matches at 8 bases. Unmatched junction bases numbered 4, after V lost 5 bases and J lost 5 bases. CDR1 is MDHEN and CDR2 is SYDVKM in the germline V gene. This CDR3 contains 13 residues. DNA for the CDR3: TGTGCCAGCAGTGCGCGGGAGGAGGAGACCCAGTACTTC. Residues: CASSAREEETQYF.